The next 26 T cell receptor beta chains were all read from a single sample in a study of identical twins. In TCRdb, the 5' RACE reads were re-called with MiXCR into one record per CDR3 protein. The table has roughly 720,000 distinct CDR3 sequences, about 20% seen once. This sample was shared with a second study, whose subject was T cells expressing NK-cell markers.

Material for sequencing was PBMCs. The receptors derive from a woman younger than 30 in good health.

CDR3 in DNA: TGTGCCAGCAGCCAAGGGCCGGTGGGCGCCTATGGCTACACCTTC. This sequence encodes CASSQGPVGAYGYTF. The V call is TRBV3-1, the J call TRBJ1-2; D is undetermined. The V gene lost 1 base and the J gene lost 4 bases, with 13 bases spanning the gap. CDR3 length equals 15 residues. Germline-derived CDR1 and CDR2 are LGHDT and YNNKEL (reference sequence). Based on the CDR3 plus reference TRBV3-1 and TRBJ1-2, the full variable domain is DTAVSQTPKYLVTQMGNDKSIKCEQNLGHDTMYWYKQDSKKFLKIMFSYNNKELIINETVPNRFSPKSPDKAHLNLHINSLELGDSAVYFCASSQGPVGAYGYTFGSGTRLTVV.

V and J are TRBV20-1 and TRBJ2-3, with TRBD2 matching 12 bases. This CDR3 has 14 residues. J gave up 9 bases and V 6 bases, and 10 bases lay outside the gene matches. Germline V gene data show CDR1 as DFQATT and CDR2 as SNEGSKA (reference sequence). This CDR3 is CSATLAGGRGTQYF. CDR3 nucleotide sequence: TGCAGTGCAACACTAGCGGGGGGTCGGGGCACGCAGTATTTT.

This clonotype has just a few counts. This chain connects TRBV20-1 to TRBJ2-3, with 7 bases fitting TRBD2. This CDR3 comprises 14 residues. Trimming at V came to 1 base and at J to 7 bases, leaving 8 bases not matched to a gene. Germline assignment: CDR1 DFQATT and CDR2 SNEGSKA (reference sequence). The CDR3 DNA reads as TGCAGTGCTAGAGTAACGGCGGGAGTTAATACGCAGTATTTT. It encodes CSARVTAGVNTQYF.

The rearrangement links TRBV15 to TRBJ2-1, with 12 bases lining up with TRBD2. The CDR3 contains 16 residues. Germline V gene data show CDR1 as LNHNV and CDR2 as YYDKDF (reference sequence). V dropped 10 bases and J dropped 4; count of bases not matched to a gene: 11. Written as DNA, the CDR3 is TGTGCCATCTCGAAGCCCGGGACTAGCGGGTACAATGAGCAGTTCTTC. It is translated as CAISKPGTSGYNEQFF. Using reference TRBV15 and TRBJ2-1 for the parts outside the CDR3, the full variable domain is DAMVIQNPRYQVTQFGKPVTLSCSQTLNHNVMYWYQQKSSQAPKLLFHYYDKDFNNEADTPDNFQSRRPNTSFCFLDIRSPGLGDTAMYLCAISKPGTSGYNEQFFGPGTRLTVL.

The V and J genes are TRBV20-1 and TRBJ2-7; D gene uncertain. Germline-derived CDR1 and CDR2 are DFQATT and SNEGSKA (reference sequence). The CDR3 has 14 amino acids. V lost 3 bases to trimming and J lost 2 bases, with 14 bases between them. CDR3 region: CSARSGGSPYEQYF. The CDR3, as DNA: TGCAGTGCTAGGTCCGGCGGTTCGCCCTACGAGCAGTACTTC.

This clonotype showed up just a few times. This chain joins TRBV20-1 and TRBJ1-3; 8 positions match TRBD1. This CDR3 has 12 residues. From germline, CDR1 is DFQATT and CDR2 SNEGSKA (reference sequence). The V gene end was trimmed by 8 bases and the J gene end by 9 bases; junction bases not matched to a gene: 9. The CDR3 DNA reads TGCAGTACCAGGGGGCCTGGGGGCACCATATATTTT. Protein: CSTRGPGGTIYF.

The V gene is TRBV15, the J gene TRBJ2-5; D remains ambiguous. Trimming removed 0 bases from V and 4 bases from J, with 12 bases in between. Germline CDR1 and CDR2: LNHNV and YYDKDF (reference sequence). CDR3 length equals 15 residues. CDR3 residues: CATSRERRPGETQYF. For the CDR3, the DNA is TGTGCCACCAGCAGAGAGCGCCGGCCCGGAGAGACCCAGTACTTC.

This clonotype was seen a handful of times. The rearrangement uses TRBV6-1 and TRBJ2-7; no reliable D call. This CDR3 spans 13 amino acids. Trimming shortened V by 8 bases and J by 2 bases, and 13 bases separated the two germline ends. Germline CDR1 reads MNHNS; CDR2 reads SASEGT. The chain's CDR3 is CASGVGQPYEQYF. The CDR3 nucleotides are TGTGCCAGCGGGGTAGGGCAGCCCTACGAGCAGTACTTC.

This clonotype came up a few times. The rearrangement uses TRBV9 and TRBJ2-1; a possible D gene is TRBD2 (6 bases). Germline assignment: CDR1 SGDLS and CDR2 YYNGEE. V gave up 1 base and J gave up 7 bases, with 9 bases separating them. This CDR3 is 13 amino acids long. CDR3 sequence (DNA): TGTGCCAGCAGCGTACACGGGAGAAATGAGCAGTTCTTC. Protein: CASSVHGRNEQFF.

This clonotype was seen a handful of times. CDR3 coding DNA: TGTGCCAGGGGACTAGCGGGGGCCCTCACAGATACGCAGTATTTT. As protein: CARGLAGALTDTQYF. The chain links TRBV2 to TRBJ2-3; 14 bases are shared with TRBD2. The V and J ends lost 9 bases and 2 bases, in that order; junction bases with no gene match: 4. This CDR3 contains 15 residues. CDR1 is SNHLY, CDR2 FYNNEI, per germline.

The rearrangement uses TRBV6-5 and TRBJ2-7, with D unclear. V dropped 5 bases and J dropped 2 bases, with 10 bases sitting between them. The CDR3 spans 13 residues. Per the germline V gene, CDR1 is MNHEY and CDR2 is SVGAGI. Here the CDR3 DNA reads TGTGCCAGCAGTAACCAGCTAGCCTACGAGCAGTACTTC. It is translated as CASSNQLAYEQYF.

There are many counts of this clonotype. The chain combines TRBV12-3 or TRBV12-4 with TRBJ2-2; TRBD2 might be the D (5 bases). V was pared by 3 bases and J by 0 bases, with 11 bases between. This CDR3 has 16 residues. The CDR3 sequence is CASSFPEVTNTGELFF. CDR3 DNA sequence: TGTGCCAGCAGTTTCCCGGAGGTTACGAACACCGGGGAGCTGTTTTTT.

This clonotype was detected ten times or more. The rearrangement uses TRBV9 and TRBJ1-1, with D tentatively TRBD1 (5 bases). V was cut by 2 bases and J by 4 bases, with 9 bases left in between. CDR3 size: 13 residues. Germline V lookup: CDR1 SGDLS, CDR2 YYNGEE. The CDR3 reads CASSVGGSTEAFF. The DNA for the CDR3 is TGTGCCAGCAGCGTGGGGGGTTCCACTGAAGCTTTCTTT.

V is TRBV27 and J is TRBJ2-6; 7 nucleotides align to TRBD1. Losses at the gene ends were 7 bases for V and 0 bases for J; bases not matched to a gene: 9. The CDR3 has 17 residues. CDR1 is MNHEY and CDR2 is SMNVEV in the germline V gene (reference sequence). The CDR3 region is CASTRGQSLSGANVLTF. As DNA, the CDR3 is TGTGCCAGCACCCGGGGACAGTCCCTCTCTGGGGCCAACGTCCTGACTTTC. Combining the CDR3 with reference TRBV27 and TRBJ2-6 gives the whole variable domain EAQVTQNPRYLITVTGKKLTVTCSQNMNHEYMSWYRQDPGLGLRQIYYSMNVEVTDKGDVPEGYKVSRKEKRNFPLILESPSPNQTSLYFCASTRGQSLSGANVLTFGAGSRLTVL.

This clonotype came up a few times. This chain uses TRBV20-1 with TRBJ1-1, with D maybe TRBD1 (6 bases). The CDR3 runs 14 residues. Trimming cost V 3 bases and J 5 bases, with 16 bases left between them. The germline gives CDR1 DFQATT, CDR2 SNEGSKA (reference sequence). CDR3 DNA sequence: TGCAGTGCTAGTAGGGGGGGCCGGAGAACTGAAGCTTTCTTT. It codes for CSASRGGRRTEAFF.

The chain combines TRBV20-1 with TRBJ1-2, with 9 bases fitting TRBD1. V dropped 2 bases and J dropped 7; count of bases not matched to a gene: 8. Germline lookup yields CDR1 DFQATT and CDR2 SNEGSKA (reference sequence). The CDR3 contains 14 residues. CDR3 sequence: CSARSTGGAGGYTF. The CDR3 DNA follows: TGCAGTGCTAGATCTACAGGGGGCGCGGGTGGCTACACCTTC.

This chain joins TRBV29-1 and TRBJ2-1; maybe TRBD2 (6 bases). TRBJ2-5 explains the end of the DNA better; the J call may be wrong. The CDR3 has 10 amino acids. CDR1 and CDR2 (germline): SQVTM, ANQGSEA. The CDR3 nucleotides read TGCAGCGTTGCGGGGACTTACCAGTACTTC. Its protein is CSVAGTYQYF.

This clonotype was observed a handful of times. The V and J genes are TRBV4-2 and TRBJ2-3; no firm D call. Germline CDR1 reads LGHNA; CDR2 reads YNFKEQ. The CDR3 has 17 amino acids. The ends were cut back, 0 bases at V and 6 bases at J, with 19 bases in the middle. CDR3 protein: CASSQDPTSFPEDTQYF. CDR3 bases: TGTGCCAGCAGCCAAGACCCGACCTCTTTCCCAGAGGATACGCAGTATTTT.

The rearrangement links TRBV6-5 to TRBJ2-2; maybe TRBD1 (6 bases). This CDR3 region has 17 residues. V lost 1 base and J 4 bases, leaving 16 bases between the germline ends. The V gene's germline CDR1 is MNHEY and CDR2 SVGAGI. The CDR3 here is CASSYFKYTGITGELFF. The DNA for the CDR3 is TGTGCCAGCAGTTACTTCAAATATACAGGGATCACCGGGGAGCTGTTTTTT.

The chain has TRBV6-5 and TRBJ2-3; perhaps TRBD2 as D (5 bases). Germline V lookup: CDR1 MNHEY, CDR2 SVGAGI. V was cut by 0 bases and J by 6 bases, with 10 bases left in between. CDR3 length equals 14 residues. The CDR3 DNA is TGTGCCAGCAGTTACTCTTGGGAGCCGGATACGCAGTATTTT. It yields the protein CASSYSWEPDTQYF.

CDR3 DNA: TGTGCCAGCAGTTTGGGCAGGACCTCCTATGGCTACACCTTC. Its translation: CASSLGRTSYGYTF. This chain uses TRBV12-3 or TRBV12-4 with TRBJ1-2, with unresolved D. The V end lost 3 bases, the J end lost 4 bases, and 12 bases lay between the germline ends. The CDR3 contains 14 residues.

The J gene is TRBJ1-5, the V gene TRBV5-6; D might be TRBD1 (6 bases). In germline, CDR1 is SGHDT, CDR2 YYEEEE. CDR3 length: 14 residues. Trimming removed 2 bases at V and 3 bases at J, with 9 bases between. Here the CDR3 reads CASSFRGNNQPQHF. The CDR3, as DNA: TGTGCCAGCAGCTTCAGGGGAAACAATCAGCCCCAGCATTTT.

There are many counts of this clonotype. V is TRBV7-8 and J is TRBJ2-3; possibly TRBD2 for D (7 bases). Trimming cost V 2 bases and J 1 base, with 10 bases left between them. Germline loops: CDR1 SGHVS, CDR2 FQNEAQ. The CDR3 has 15 amino acids. The DNA of the CDR3 is TGTGCCAGCAGCTTACGGGGGGCAGGCACAGATACGCAGTATTTT. Translating gives CASSLRGAGTDTQYF.

The chain employs TRBV11-2 and TRBJ1-2; D might be TRBD1 (5 bases). Germline-derived CDR1 and CDR2 are SGHAT and FQNNGV. With 5 bases removed from V and 3 bases from J, the gap between germline ends came to 28 bases. The CDR3 spans 19 residues. This chain's CDR3 is CASSGIGTGTQSGDYGYTF. In DNA form, the CDR3 reads TGTGCCAGCAGCGGAATTGGCACCGGGACTCAAAGTGGCGACTATGGCTACACCTTC.

J is TRBJ2-4 and V is TRBV4-1; D could derive from TRBD1 or TRBD2 (5 bases each). The CDR3 loop spans 15 amino acids. V gave up 1 base and J gave up 8 bases, with 15 bases separating them. The germline V gene has CDR1 MGHRA and CDR2 YSYEKL. The CDR3 spells CASSQASSVGHIQYF. The CDR3 nucleotides read TGCGCCAGCAGCCAAGCGTCCTCCGTGGGACACATTCAGTACTTC.

This clonotype turned up a few times. The CDR3 bases are TGCAGCGATCAGTTACATGAGCAGTTCTTC. Translated, it gives CSDQLHEQFF. The gene calls are TRBV29-1 and TRBJ2-1; D ambiguous. This CDR3 spans 10 amino acids. The V and J ends lost 7 bases and 8 bases respectively, with 9 bases between them. CDR1 and CDR2 from the germline V gene are SQVTM and ANQGSEA.